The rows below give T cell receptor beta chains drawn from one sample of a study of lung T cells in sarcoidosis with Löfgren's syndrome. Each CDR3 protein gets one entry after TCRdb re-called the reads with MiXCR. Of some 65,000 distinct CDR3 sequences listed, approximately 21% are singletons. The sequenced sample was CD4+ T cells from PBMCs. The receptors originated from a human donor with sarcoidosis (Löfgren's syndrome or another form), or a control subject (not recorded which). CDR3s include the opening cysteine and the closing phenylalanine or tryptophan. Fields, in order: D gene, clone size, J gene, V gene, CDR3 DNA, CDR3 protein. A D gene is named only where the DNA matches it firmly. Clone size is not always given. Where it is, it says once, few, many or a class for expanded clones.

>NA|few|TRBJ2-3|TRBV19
TGTGCCAGTAGTATATCAGCAGATACGCAGTATTTT
CASSISADTQYF
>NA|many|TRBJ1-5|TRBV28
TGTGCCAGCAGTTTGGGTCAGCTTAATCAGCCCCAGCATTTT
CASSLGQLNQPQHF
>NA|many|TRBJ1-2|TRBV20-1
TGCAGTGCTCCAACGGACAGTTTTGGCTACACCTTC
CSAPTDSFGYTF
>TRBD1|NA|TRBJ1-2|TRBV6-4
TGTGCCAGCAGTGACTCCCCCGGACAGGTCGGTCTCTACACCTTC
CASSDSPGQVGLYTF
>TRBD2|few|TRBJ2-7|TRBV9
TGTGCCAGCAGCCCAGGGACTAGCGGGAGGTACGAGCAGTACTTC
CASSPGTSGRYEQYF
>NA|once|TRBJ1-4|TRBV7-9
TGTGCCAGCAGCTCCACCAGGGGAAAAGGAGCAAAACTGTTTTTT
CASSSTRGKGAKLFF
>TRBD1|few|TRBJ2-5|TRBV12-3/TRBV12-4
TGTGCCAGCAGTGGACAGGGGTTAGAGACCCAGTACTTC
CASSGQGLETQYF
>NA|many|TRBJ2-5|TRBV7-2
TGTGCCAGCAGCAGTACGGGGGCTCGGGAGACCCAGTACTTC
CASSSTGARETQYF
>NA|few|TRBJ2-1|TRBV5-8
TGTGCCAGCAGCTTTTACAGGGCAGACAATGAGCAGTTCTTC
CASSFYRADNEQFF
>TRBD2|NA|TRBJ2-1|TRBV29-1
TGCAGCGTTGAATTGGTAGCGGGAGGGATGTTGCCCTACAATGAGCAGTTCTTC
CSVELVAGGMLPYNEQFF
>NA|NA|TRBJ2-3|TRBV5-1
TGCGCCAGCAGCGTAGCTAGTTTTACAGATACGCAGTATTTT
CASSVASFTDTQYF
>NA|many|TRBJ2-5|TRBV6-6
TGTGCCAGCAGTTACCTGACAGGACAACCCCAAGAGACCCAGTACTTC
CASSYLTGQPQETQYF
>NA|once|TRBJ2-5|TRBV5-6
TGTGCCAGCAGTCCTAACAGGGCCAAACCTCAAGAGACCCAGTACTTC
CASSPNRAKPQETQYF
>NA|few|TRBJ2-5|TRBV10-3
TGTGCCATCAGTGCGACCTTCACTCAAGAGACCCAGTACTTC
CAISATFTQETQYF
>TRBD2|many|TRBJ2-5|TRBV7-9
TGTGCCAGCAGCTCTGGACTAGCGGCCCAAGAGACCCAGTACTTC
CASSSGLAAQETQYF
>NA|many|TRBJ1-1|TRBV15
TGTGCCACCAGCGAACAGGGGAACACTGAAGCTTTCTTT
CATSEQGNTEAFF
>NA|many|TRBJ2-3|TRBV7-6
TGTGCCAGCAGCTTAGACCCGGCGAGCACAGATACGCAGTATTTT
CASSLDPASTDTQYF
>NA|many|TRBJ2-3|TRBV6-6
TGTGCCAGCAGTTACTCGATACGCCAGGGTGATACGCAGTATTTT
CASSYSIRQGDTQYF
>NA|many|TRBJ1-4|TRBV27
TGTGCCAGCAGCCTCCTCGCAGCCCCTCGAGAAAAACTGTTTTTT
CASSLLAAPREKLFF
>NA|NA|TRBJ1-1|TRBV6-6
TGTGCCAGCAGTTACTCCCAGGCCGTGAACACTGAAGCTTTCTTT
CASSYSQAVNTEAFF
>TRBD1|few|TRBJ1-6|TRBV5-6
TGTGCCAGCAGCTTGGAGACAGGGGTTAACAATTCACCCCTCCACTTT
CASSLETGVNNSPLHF
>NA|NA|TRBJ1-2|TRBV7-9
TGTGCCAGCAGCTCGGGCCGGTACGGGCAGGCTAACTATGGCTACACCTTC
CASSSGRYGQANYGYTF
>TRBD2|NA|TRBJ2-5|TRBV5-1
TGCGCCAGCAGCTCGGGACTAGCTCGGGGGACCCAGTACTTC
CASSSGLARGTQYF
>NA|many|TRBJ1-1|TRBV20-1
TGCAGTGCTGAAATTGGGACTCAAGCTTTCTTT
CSAEIGTQAFF
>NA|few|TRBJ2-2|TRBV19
TGTGCCAGTAGTAGGGGGCAGGTCACCGGGGAGCTGTTTTTT
CASSRGQVTGELFF
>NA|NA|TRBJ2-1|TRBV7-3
TGTGCCAGCAGCTTACTCGGTACGGGGACTGACTCCTACAATGAGCAGTTCTTC
CASSLLGTGTDSYNEQFF
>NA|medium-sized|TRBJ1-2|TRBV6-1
TGTGCCAGCAGTGAAGACCGCATCTATGGCTACACCTTC
CASSEDRIYGYTF
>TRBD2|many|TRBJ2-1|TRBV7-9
TGTGCCAGCAGCCAGGCTAGCGGGAGATGGGAGCAGTTCTTC
CASSQASGRWEQFF
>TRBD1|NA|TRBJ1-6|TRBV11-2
TGTGCCAGCAGCTTACGGGACAGGGGTAGCTCCTATAATTCACCCCTCCACTTT
CASSLRDRGSSYNSPLHF
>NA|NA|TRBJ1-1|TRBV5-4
TGTGCCAGCAGCTTGAGGCGGGGGGTGAACACTGAAGCTTTCTTT
CASSLRRGVNTEAFF
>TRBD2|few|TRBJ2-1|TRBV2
TGTGCCAGCTGTGAGGGACTAGCGGGGTACAATGAGCAGTTCTTC
CASCEGLAGYNEQFF
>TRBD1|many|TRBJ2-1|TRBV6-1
TGTGCCAGCAGTAAGACAGGGGCTACCTACAATGAGCAGTTCTTC
CASSKTGATYNEQFF
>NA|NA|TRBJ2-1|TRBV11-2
TGTGCCAGCAGCTCGTACAGGGAGCCAGTACCCAATGAGCAGTTCTTC
CASSSYREPVPNEQFF
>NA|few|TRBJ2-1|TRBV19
TGTGCCAGTAGTAGAGAGAGCTCCTACAATGAGCAGTTCTTC
CASSRESSYNEQFF
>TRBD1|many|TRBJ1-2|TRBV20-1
TGCAGTGCTAGAGATCAAGGACAGGGGGCGGCGGGAGGCTACACCTTC
CSARDQGQGAAGGYTF
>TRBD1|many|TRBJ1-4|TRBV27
TGTGCCAGCTGTCCAGGGGGCCCACTCAATGAAAAACTGTTTTTT
CASCPGGPLNEKLFF
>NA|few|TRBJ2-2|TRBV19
TGTGCCAGTAGTATGGGTCAGTTCGAAAGCCTAAACACCGGGGAGCTGTTTTTT
CASSMGQFESLNTGELFF
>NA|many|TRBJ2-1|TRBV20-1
TGCAGTGCTCGTAGCGGATTTTACAATGAGCAGTTCTTC
CSARSGFYNEQFF
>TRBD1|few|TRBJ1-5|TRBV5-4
TGTGCCAGCAACCGGGGACAGGGAGGGAGTAGCAATCAGCCCCAGCATTTT
CASNRGQGGSSNQPQHF
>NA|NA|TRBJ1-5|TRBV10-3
TGTGCCATCAGTGAGGGGGGGGTCAATCAGCCCCAGCATTTT
CAISEGGVNQPQHF
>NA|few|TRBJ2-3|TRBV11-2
TGTGCCAGCAGCTTAGATTGGAGGCAACCCACCGGAGATACGCAGTATTTT
CASSLDWRQPTGDTQYF
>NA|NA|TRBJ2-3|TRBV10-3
TGTGCCATCAGCCAGGACGTCACAGATACGCAGTATTTT
CAISQDVTDTQYF
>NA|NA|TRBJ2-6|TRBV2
TGTGCCAGCACCGGATCCGGGTTCACTAACGTCCTGACTTTC
CASTGSGFTNVLTF
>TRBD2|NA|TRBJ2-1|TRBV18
TGTGCCAGCTCACCACAGGCGGGAGTGGGTGAGCAGTTCTTC
CASSPQAGVGEQFF
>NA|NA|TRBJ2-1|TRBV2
TGTGCCAGCCGGGTCGTGGGTGAGCAGTTCTTC
CASRVVGEQFF
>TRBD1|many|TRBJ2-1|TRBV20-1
TGCAGTGGCCCAACAGGGGGCTCCTACAATGAGCAGTTCTTC
CSGPTGGSYNEQFF
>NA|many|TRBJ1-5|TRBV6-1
TGTGCCAGCAGTGAAGTACAGCCTAATCAGCCCCAGCATTTT
CASSEVQPNQPQHF
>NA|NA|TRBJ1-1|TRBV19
TGTGCCAGTACCCCCCGGTTTGGGGGCACTGAAGCTTTCTTT
CASTPRFGGTEAFF
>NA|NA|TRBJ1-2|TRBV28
TGTGCCAGCAGTCCATGGGGGCTGGGCCCTTATGGCTGCACCTTC
CASSPWGLGPYGCTF